The text below deals with one TCR beta chain. This clonotype was seen more than once but under ten times. Its antigen remains undetermined. No base quality information exists; no much larger clone differs at one position. All donors were healthy Caucasians. Three pairs of female monozygotic twins, all aged about 18 to 29 years, made up the twin cohort. Positive isolation kits from Invitrogen were used to isolate CD4+ and CD8+ T cell populations. The data originate from a study of identical twins (dated by TCRdb to about 2016). Study-wide context: To test whether fetal clonotypes persist, this study deep-sequenced TCR alpha and beta repertoires from monozygotic twins, from unrelated adults of various ages, and from cord blood. Replicate twin experiments were performed at different times using different library preparation protocols to rule out contamination.

Preparation of the library involved 5' RACE. Sequenced on an Illumina HiSeq 2000. A universal primer binding site was added through template switching, and the final cDNA carried a unique molecular identifier so that TCR cDNA molecules could be counted accurately. First-strand cDNA for TCR alpha and beta chains was synthesized from specific primers in the conserved constant-segment region. To control for contamination, each cDNA library was double barcoded with a SMART-Mk sample barcode plus Illumina barcodes. TruSeq adapter sequences along with Illumina sample barcodes were introduced in two successive PCR steps. The Illumina HiSeq platform was used with custom primers to sequence TCR alpha and beta cDNA libraries. The original methods were these. MiGEC was used to process raw reads and extract unique molecular identifiers, and MiXCR was used to find CDR3 positions. Recombination models were inferred per individual with the repgenHMM and IGoR tools using an EM algorithm. The analysis of shared clonotypes was done with the tcR package in R, with sharing normalized by the product of cloneset sizes. Out-of-frame nonproductive sequences were analyzed to study raw recombination free of thymic and clonal selection effects. TCRdb applied fastp at Q25 and MiXCR to the public reads, then kept only in-frame beta chains. Each CDR3 protein gets just one entry, which takes the most common genes and DNA from the rows behind it. The V and J calls and clone size come from TCRdb's table, not from the authors' own analysis. For this sample the table gives 450,000 to 500,000 distinct CDR3 sequences, of which roughly an eighth were detected only once. The ten largest clones add up to around 0.98% of the sample.

Including the terminal cysteine and phenylalanine, the CDR3 comprises 15 residues. The entry retains the CDR3 DNA only, 45 bases that are in frame from base 1. Trimmed from V: 3 bases; trimmed from J: 5 bases; junction bases lacking a gene match: 7. Study-wide findings and limitations: Invariant T cells such as MAIT and iNKT could partly confound zero-insertion analyses, although diverse VJ usage argued against such confounding for most clonotypes. Abundant cord blood beta clonotypes carried fewer insertions; young adult naive repertoires showed a weaker similar trend, while memory repertoires showed none. Out-of-frame TCR alpha sequences shared between twins showed an excess of low generation-probability sequences compared with coincidental sharing between unrelated individuals. A weaker excess of twin sharing was found in beta out-of-frame sequences because the signal-to-noise ratio was lowered by fewer shared sequences. Out-of-frame TCR alpha sharing in monozygotic twins was systematically underestimated by recombination models, whereas sharing between unrelated individuals was in agreement with the recombination models. Because the same donors could not be followed over many years, conclusions were based on cross-sectional statistical analysis.

The same data also went into a second study, on yellow fever vaccine responses in identical twins. That second publication adds: According to the authors, in identical twins the way T cells responded to vaccination appeared partly convergent and partly personalized. The study precisely tracked vaccine-responding T cell clones in identical twins.

The sequenced material came from CD4+ T cells sorted from blood. The sequence derives from a young woman in good health. Recombination connected TRBV12-3 or TRBV12-4 to TRBJ2-1, and TRBD1 aligns with 7 junction nucleotides. The bases are TGTGCCAGCAGTTTGGCGGACAGGCATGACAATGAGCAGTTCTTC. It translates to CASSLADRHDNEQFF.